Detailed here is one T cell receptor beta chain. The antigen remains undetermined. Germline CDR1 and CDR2: KGHSH and LQKENI. The CDR3 length is 19 residues. V trimming: 3 bases; J trimming: 0 bases; junction bases outside the gene matches: 14. This sample stems from a study of Ad26.COV2.S vaccination and SARS-CoV-2 variants. Study-wide findings and caveats: Vaccine recipients posted higher spike-specific TCR breadth than their placebo counterparts.

Noted treatment: around 19 received Ad26.COV2.S at low or high dose, single or two shots; roughly five received placebo; per-sample allocation not given. Specimen acquisition occurred on day 63 following the initial vaccine or placebo injection. TCRdb's table, derived via immunoSEQ multiplex PCR, lists solely in-frame clones and lacks some. The data hold under 600,000 clones, with 89% observed a single time. Sequencing was performed on peripheral blood, taken in a trial of Ad26.COV2.S vaccine versus placebo. This receptor was identified in a person aged 18 to 65 who received the Ad26.COV2.S COVID-19 vaccine or a placebo. V is TRBV18 and J is TRBJ1-5; 7 nucleotides line up with TRBD1. CDR3 sequence: CASSPTRGAGPYSNQPQHF. CDR3 in DNA: TGTGCCAGCTCACCTACCAGGGGGGCAGGGCCTTATAGCAATCAGCCCCAGCATTTT.